These T cell receptor beta chains were read from a single sample in a study of T cell repertoires in cytomegalovirus infection. Each CDR3 protein gets one entry after TCRdb re-called the reads with MiXCR. The table shows about half a million distinct CDR3 sequences, with 40% to 50% occurring only once. These TCRs' antigens remain unknown. The sample in question was cultured PBMCs, obtained from culture after CMV antigen stimulation. These receptors were taken from a human donor in good health (CMV status not recorded). Some clones in this sample may be carry-over from other donors' samples. The CDR3 runs from the conserved cysteine through the conserved F or W. The D gene is left open where the match is weak. Expanded clones are given a class, and other clones once, few, many or no size at all.

TRBJ1-1	TRBV10-3	once	TRBD1	TGTGCCATCAGGGGGGACAGGGGCCAGAACACTGAAGCTTTCTTT	CAIRGDRGQNTEAFF
TRBJ2-1	TRBV7-2	-	TRBD1	TGTGCCAGCAGCTTAGCAGGGGACAGGGCAAAGGAGCAGTTCTTC	CASSLAGDRAKEQFF
TRBJ1-5	TRBV28	once	-	TGTGCCAGCAGTTTTATGGTTTCTGTGCCTCAGCCCCAGCATTTT	CASSFMVSVPQPQHF
TRBJ2-5	TRBV7-2	-	TRBD2	TGTGCCAGCAGCCCAGGGACTAGCGAAGAGACCCAGTACTTC	CASSPGTSEETQYF
TRBJ2-1	TRBV2	-	TRBD2	TGTGCCAGCAGGGACACACCGGGACTAGCGGGAGTAGGGGAGCAGTTCTTC	CASRDTPGLAGVGEQFF
TRBJ1-1	TRBV6-1	few	-	TGTGCCAGCAGTGAAGATCTCGTGTGGGACATCTACACTGAAGCTTTCTTT	CASSEDLVWDIYTEAFF
TRBJ1-1	TRBV19	-	TRBD1	TGTGCCAGTAGTCCCGGGACAGCGAGCAACACTGAAGCTTTCTTT	CASSPGTASNTEAFF
TRBJ2-3	TRBV24-1	-	-	TGTGCCACCAGTGATTTTGCGGAGGAGGCGCAGTATTTT	CATSDFAEEAQYF
TRBJ2-5	TRBV24-1	-	-	TGTGCCACCAGTGACCCCAGACTAACTGGCGAGACCCAGTACTTC	CATSDPRLTGETQYF
TRBJ2-7	TRBV6-2/TRBV6-3	once	-	TGTGCCAGCAACCTACCAGGGGGGCGGTACGAGCAGTACTTC	CASNLPGGRYEQYF
TRBJ2-1	TRBV7-2	few	TRBD2	TGTGCCAGCAGCTCGGGGGGGCCTGGGAACAATGAGCAGTTCTTC	CASSSGGPGNNEQFF
TRBJ2-3	TRBV7-2	few	-	TGTGCCAGCAGCTTAGCGGGAGTAGTTGCAGATACGCAGTATTTT	CASSLAGVVADTQYF
TRBJ2-3	TRBV7-8	many	-	TGTGCCAGCAGCTCCAAAGGCGGCAGTAGTATCACAGATACGCAGTATTTT	CASSSKGGSSITDTQYF
TRBJ1-2	TRBV7-9	-	-	TGTGCCAGCAGTCAAACCAGCAGGTTATACTATGGCTACACCTTC	CASSQTSRLYYGYTF
TRBJ2-6	TRBV24-1	few	-	TGTGCCACCAGTGATTCGAGGACCGGGGCCAACGTCCTGACTTTC	CATSDSRTGANVLTF
TRBJ2-1	TRBV24-1	-	TRBD1	TGTGCCACCAGTGGTGACAGGGGGGACTACAATGAGCAGTTCTTC	CATSGDRGDYNEQFF
TRBJ1-5	TRBV28	once	-	TGTGCCAGCAGTCCCTCCGGTGCTGGAGGCCAGCCCCAGCATTTT	CASSPSGAGGQPQHF
TRBJ2-1	TRBV7-2	-	-	TGTGCCAGCAGCTCCATGGACCAGGCTGGGCAGTTCTTC	CASSSMDQAGQFF
TRBJ2-7	TRBV12-3/TRBV12-4	few	-	TGTGCCAGCACTGCAAGCGGTAGCTCCTACGAGCAGTACTTC	CASTASGSSYEQYF
TRBJ1-5	TRBV12-3/TRBV12-4	few	-	TGTGCCAGCAGTTTAGCAGATTCCAATCAGCCCCAGCATTTT	CASSLADSNQPQHF
TRBJ2-1	TRBV7-2	many	TRBD1	TGTGCCAGCAGCCTGGGACAGCTTTACAATGAGCAGTTCTTC	CASSLGQLYNEQFF
TRBJ2-1	TRBV12-3/TRBV12-4	-	TRBD1	TGTGCCAGCAGTTTAGACAGGGGGCAGGATGAGCAGTTCTTC	CASSLDRGQDEQFF
TRBJ2-2	TRBV20-1	-	-	TGCAGTGCCGTAATAACCGGGGGGGAGCTGTTTTTT	CSAVITGGELFF
TRBJ2-6	TRBV7-9	-	-	TGTGCCAGCAGCCCCACGGGACGCGTCTCTGGGGCCAACGTCCTGACTTTC	CASSPTGRVSGANVLTF
TRBJ1-5	TRBV28	few	-	TGTGCCAGCAGCCTCGTGGACCAGAATCAGCCCCAGCATTTT	CASSLVDQNQPQHF
TRBJ2-1	TRBV19	-	TRBD2	TGTGCCAGTAGTACGCCTCGGCGGGGGTACGGGGATGAGCAGTTCTTC	CASSTPRRGYGDEQFF
TRBJ2-7	TRBV7-2	many	TRBD2	TGTGCCAGCAGCTCCCATAGCGGGAGCGGCTACGAGCAGTACTTC	CASSSHSGSGYEQYF
TRBJ2-2	TRBV6-6	-	TRBD2	TGTGCCAGCACCCATCTGACTAGCGGGGGGTTCACCGGGGAGCTGTTTTTT	CASTHLTSGGFTGELFF
TRBJ1-2	TRBV7-2	-	-	TGTGCCAGCAGCCGGGGGGGGGGCCCTCATGGCTACACCTTC	CASSRGGGPHGYTF
TRBJ2-1	TRBV18	-	TRBD2	TGTGCCAGCTCACCACCTGCTAGCGGTAATGGAGGTGAGCAGTTCTTC	CASSPPASGNGGEQFF
TRBJ2-1	TRBV4-1	-	TRBD2	TGCGCCAGCAGCCAAGTTCAAGCGGGGGGGAGAGAGCAGTTCTTC	CASSQVQAGGREQFF